These 26 T cell receptor beta chains were sequenced from one sample in a study of blood T cell repertoires in COVID-19. Generated by immunoSEQ multiplex PCR, the TCRdb table keeps only in-frame clones and is missing some. Here the sample spans 150,000 or so clones, around 83% being singletons. Material: PBMCs or T cells enriched from blood (not recorded which). These receptors originate from a woman aged 45-65 years in a cohort exposed to, infected with or recovered from COVID-19 (not recorded which).

The gene calls are TRBV5-5 and TRBJ1-6; D is possibly TRBD1 (5 bases). With 3 bases removed from V and 10 bases from J, the gap between germline ends came to 20 bases. Germline CDR1 is SGHKS and CDR2 is YYEKEE (reference sequence). The CDR3 runs 16 residues. This chain's CDR3 is CASSSTWGRDRSPLHF. The CDR3 coding sequence is TGTGCCAGCAGCTCAACGTGGGGCAGGGATAGGTCACCCCTCCACTTT.

The V gene is TRBV24-1, the J gene TRBJ2-1, with D unclear. This CDR3 spans 13 amino acids. The germline V gene encodes CDR1 KGHDR and CDR2 SFDVKD. V was shortened by 2 bases and J by 4 bases, with 5 bases between the two germline ends. Written as DNA, the CDR3 is TGTGCCACCAGTGATTCCCCGTACAATGAGCAGTTCTTC. Its protein product is CATSDSPYNEQFF.

The chain carries TRBV6-6 and TRBJ2-1, with 10 bases identical to TRBD2. With 6 bases clipped from V and 7 bases from J, the junction kept 12 bases outside the gene matches. This CDR3 contains 16 residues. The germline CDR1 and CDR2 sequences are MNHNY and SVGAGI (reference sequence). DNA of the CDR3: TGTGCCAGCAGAGAGCCGGGACTAGCGAAAGCAAATGAGCAGTTCTTC. Translating gives CASREPGLAKANEQFF.

This clone was seen a handful of times. This chain connects TRBV6-1 to TRBJ1-2, with D maybe TRBD1 (5 bases). The CDR3 length is 16 residues. Trimming stripped 4 bases from V and 1 base from J, with 16 bases between. The germline CDR1 and CDR2 sequences are MNHNS and SASEGT. CDR3 bases: TGTGCCAGCAGTGGAACGTGGGGCAGAGATAACTATGGCTACACCTTC. Protein product: CASSGTWGRDNYGYTF.

This chain connects TRBV5-4 to TRBJ1-5; unclear D gene. Looked up from germline, CDR1 is SGHNT and CDR2 is YYREEE (reference sequence). Trimming stripped 1 base from V and 6 bases from J, with 5 bases between. CDR3 length: 12 residues. The CDR3 here is CASSLLGQPQHF. CDR3 DNA sequence: TGTGCCAGCAGCTTGCTAGGTCAGCCCCAGCATTTT.

The chain couples TRBV28 to TRBJ2-5; 11 nucleotides match TRBD1. Unmatched junction bases numbered 2, after V lost 8 bases and J lost 3 bases. Germline V gene sequence: CDR1 MDHEN, CDR2 SYDVKM. The CDR3 is 13 residues long. CDR3 region: CASRTGGKETQYF. The CDR3 bases are TGTGCCAGCCGGACAGGGGGCAAAGAGACCCAGTACTTC.

The chain joins TRBV7-9 to TRBJ1-6, with TRBD1 matching over 7 bases. The CDR3 has 15 amino acids. The V segment lost 4 bases and the J segment 7 bases; nucleotides outside the gene matches: 7. CDR1 SEHNR and CDR2 FQNEAQ come from the germline V gene (reference sequence). The chain's CDR3 is CASSYAGTDNSPLHF. CDR3 nucleotide sequence: TGTGCCAGCAGCTACGCCGGGACAGACAATTCACCCCTCCACTTT.

The rearrangement joins TRBV11-2 to TRBJ2-3; 12 bases are a match to TRBD1. CDR1 and CDR2 (germline): SGHAT, FQNNGV. CDR3 length equals 16 residues. J was trimmed by 7 bases and V by 5 bases; bases with no gene match: 10. The CDR3 DNA follows: TGTGCCAGCAGCCCAGGCCGGGACAGGGGGCCCTATACGCAGTATTTT. Translated: CASSPGRDRGPYTQYF.

This chain links TRBV5-4 with TRBJ1-3, with 11 bases aligning to TRBD1. V shed 5 bases and J 8 bases; nucleotides not matched to a gene: 6. The CDR3 has 14 amino acids. Germline V lookup: CDR1 SGHNT, CDR2 YYREEE (reference sequence). The CDR3 DNA is TGTGCCAGCAGTAGGACAGGGGGCCTGGACACCATATATTTT. Translation: CASSRTGGLDTIYF.

This chain uses TRBV6-2 or TRBV6-3 with TRBJ1-5, with 9 positions matching TRBD1. Germline assignment: CDR1 MNHEY and CDR2 SVGEGT. The CDR3 has 18 amino acids. Trimming cost V 4 bases and J 0 bases; bases outside gene matches: 10. The CDR3 is CASSWGQGLIYSNQPQHF. The CDR3 coding sequence is TGTGCCAGCAGTTGGGGACAGGGACTAATCTATAGCAATCAGCCCCAGCATTTT.

This CDR3 is CASTVTGVKNTEAFF. CDR3 nucleotides: TGTGCCAGTACTGTGACAGGCGTCAAGAACACTGAAGCTTTCTTT. The V gene is TRBV19, the J gene TRBJ1-1, with D maybe TRBD1 (6 bases). The CDR3 loop spans 15 amino acids. With 7 bases removed from V and 1 base from J, the gap between germline ends came to 16 bases. Germline V CDR1 and CDR2: LNHDA, SQIVND (reference sequence).

V is TRBV28 and J is TRBJ2-7; 8 bases match TRBD2. The germline gives CDR1 MDHEN, CDR2 SYDVKM. The CDR3 is 15 residues long. V lost 6 bases and J lost 4; bases outside the gene matches: 11. The CDR3 spells CASRPAGDNAYEQYF. CDR3 in DNA: TGTGCCAGCAGGCCAGCGGGAGATAACGCGTACGAGCAGTACTTC.

The chain couples TRBV11-2 to TRBJ1-2, with D possibly being TRBD1 (5 bases). Between the trimmed V and J ends, which lost 5 bases and 10 bases, there was a span of 29 bases. Germline V gives CDR1 SGHAT, CDR2 FQNNGV. The CDR3 runs to 17 residues. CDR3 DNA sequence: TGTGCCAGCAGCCCTACCAAGCGGGGCCCCAACACCCCGGCCTACACCTTC. It is translated as CASSPTKRGPNTPAYTF.

V gene TRBV24-1 combines with J gene TRBJ2-3; TRBD1 agrees at 10 bases. CDR1 and CDR2 from the germline V gene are KGHDR and SFDVKD. The J segment lost 4 bases and the V segment lost 8 bases, leaving 5 bases of the junction unmatched. This CDR3 spans 14 amino acids. The CDR3 DNA reads as TGTGCCACCACCCCGGGACAGGGGTCAGATACGCAGTATTTT. It is translated as CATTPGQGSDTQYF.

The V call is TRBV3-1 (or the pseudogene TRBV3-2), the J call TRBJ2-7, with 12 nucleotides matching TRBD2. The CDR3 is made up of 19 amino acids. Looked up from germline, CDR1 is LGHDT and CDR2 is YNNKEL (reference sequence). V lost 5 bases, J lost 4 bases, and 18 bases stayed unmatched. The CDR3 DNA is TGTGCCAGCAGCTTAGGACTGATTTGGACTAGCGGGGAGTTATACGAGCAGTACTTC. Amino acids: CASSLGLIWTSGELYEQYF.

The rearrangement uses TRBV27 and TRBJ1-2; 8 nucleotides align to TRBD1. This CDR3 region has 13 residues. J gave up 6 bases and V 5 bases, and 5 bases lay outside the gene matches. Germline values: CDR1 MNHEY, CDR2 SMNVEV (reference sequence). The DNA of the CDR3 is TGTGCCAGCAGTACATTCAGGGGGCATGGCTACACCTTC. This codes for CASSTFRGHGYTF.

The chain has TRBV5-1 and TRBJ1-6, with D possibly being TRBD1 (5 bases). This CDR3 region has 15 residues. V dropped 1 base and J dropped 6 bases, with 11 bases sitting between them. Germline values: CDR1 SGHRS, CDR2 YFSETQ. CDR3 coding DNA: TGCGCCAGCAGCTTGTCAAATAGGGGTAATTCACCCCTCCACTTT. Amino acids: CASSLSNRGNSPLHF.

The rearrangement links TRBV28 to TRBJ2-4; 9 nucleotides align to TRBD1. V was pared by 2 bases and J by 12 bases, with 14 bases of the junction left unmatched. The CDR3 covers 16 residues. Germline V CDR1 and CDR2: MDHEN, SYDVKM. The CDR3 DNA follows: TGTGCCAGCAGTTTACCCAGTACCGGGACAGGGTACTCTCAGTACTTC. This codes for CASSLPSTGTGYSQYF. Filled out from reference TRBV28 and TRBJ2-4, the complete variable domain reads DVKVTQSSRYLVKRTGEKVFLECVQDMDHENMFWYRQDPGLGLRLIYFSYDVKMKEKGDIPEGYSVSREKKERFSLILESASTNQTSMYLCASSLPSTGTGYSQYFGAGTRLSVL.

CDR3 protein: CASSLDRITGELFF. DNA of the CDR3: TGTGCCAGTAGCCTGGACAGGATCACCGGGGAGCTGTTTTTT. This chain connects TRBV19 to TRBJ2-2, with TRBD1 identical over 7 bases. CDR3 length equals 14 residues. With 6 bases clipped from V and 4 bases from J, the junction kept 5 bases outside the gene matches. Germline CDR1 LNHDA, CDR2 SQIVND (reference sequence).

The rearrangement links TRBV7-8 to TRBJ1-2; maybe TRBD1 (5 bases). This CDR3 region has 13 residues. V lost 3 bases, J lost 6 bases, and 11 bases lay in between. Germline lookup yields CDR1 SGHVS and CDR2 FQNEAQ. The CDR3 here is CASSFGRADGYTF. The CDR3 DNA follows: TGTGCCAGCAGCTTTGGCAGGGCGGATGGCTACACCTTC.

This clone was counted a single time. The chain recombines TRBV6-6 with TRBJ1-6; the D is unclear. The CDR3 loop spans 14 amino acids. Germline V gene lookup returns CDR1 MNHNY and CDR2 SVGAGI (reference sequence). Trimming shortened V by 1 base and J by 5 bases, and 6 bases separated the two germline ends. The CDR3 nucleotides read TGTGCCAGCAGTTACTTGGCAGATAATTCACCCCTCCACTTT. Its protein is CASSYLADNSPLHF.

J is TRBJ2-3 and V is TRBV29-1; TRBD1 is a possible D gene (5 bases). The CDR3 is 12 amino acids. The V end lost 7 bases, the J end lost 7 bases, and 15 bases lay between the germline ends. The V gene's germline CDR1 is SQVTM and CDR2 ANQGSEA. CDR3 region: CSGTSLLYTQYF. The CDR3 nucleotides read TGCAGCGGGACATCCCTTTTATATACGCAGTATTTT.

The gene calls are TRBV27 and TRBJ1-1; perhaps TRBD1 as D (6 bases). The germline V gene has CDR1 MNHEY and CDR2 SMNVEV (reference sequence). The V and J ends lost 6 bases and 4 bases respectively, with 24 bases between them. This CDR3 contains 17 residues. The CDR3 here is CASRPTRSGVISTEAFF. CDR3 sequence (DNA): TGTGCCAGCAGGCCCACCCGGTCAGGGGTTATAAGCACTGAAGCTTTCTTT.

This chain joins TRBV3-1 (or the pseudogene TRBV3-2) and TRBJ2-3, with TRBD1 matching 10 bases. After removal of 1 base from V and 4 bases from J, the junction contained 2 bases not matched to a gene. Germline CDR1 and CDR2: LGHDT and YNNKEL (reference sequence). This CDR3 spans 15 amino acids. The CDR3 protein is CASSQGTGGADTQYF. The CDR3 region has the DNA TGTGCCAGCAGCCAAGGGACAGGGGGGGCAGATACGCAGTATTTT.

The V call is TRBV6-5, the J call TRBJ1-5; 9 nucleotides line up with TRBD1. The germline gives CDR1 MNHEY, CDR2 SVGAGI. The J segment lost 7 bases and the V segment lost 5 bases, leaving 6 bases of the junction unmatched. The CDR3 extends over 14 amino acids. The CDR3 here is CASSPDRGRQPQHF. The DNA of the CDR3 is TGTGCCAGCAGTCCGGACAGGGGACGGCAGCCCCAGCATTTT.

V is TRBV5-1 and J is TRBJ1-4; D call uncertain. The V end lost 0 bases, the J end lost 8 bases, and 11 bases lay between the germline ends. CDR1 and CDR2 (germline): SGHRS, YFSETQ. The CDR3 consists of 14 residues. The CDR3, as DNA: TGCGCCAGCAGCTTGGGAGGCCTTGGGGAAAAACTGTTTTTT. It codes for CASSLGGLGEKLFF.